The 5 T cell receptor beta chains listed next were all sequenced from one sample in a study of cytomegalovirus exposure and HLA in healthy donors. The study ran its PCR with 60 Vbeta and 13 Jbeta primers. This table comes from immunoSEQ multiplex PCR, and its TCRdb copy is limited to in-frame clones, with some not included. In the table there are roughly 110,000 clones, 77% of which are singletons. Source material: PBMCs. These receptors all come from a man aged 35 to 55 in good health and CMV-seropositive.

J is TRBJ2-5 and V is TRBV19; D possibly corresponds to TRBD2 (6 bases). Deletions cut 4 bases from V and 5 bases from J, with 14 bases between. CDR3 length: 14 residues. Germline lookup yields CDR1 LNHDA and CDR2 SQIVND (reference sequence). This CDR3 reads CASSKGSGRETQYF. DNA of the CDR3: TGTGCCAGTAGTAAGGGCTCAGGGAGGGAGACCCAGTACTTC. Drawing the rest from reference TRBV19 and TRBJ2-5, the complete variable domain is DGGITQSPKYLFRKEGQNVTLSCEQNLNHDAMYWYRQDPGQGLRLIYYSQIVNDFQKGDIAEGYSVSREKKESFPLTVTSAQKNPTAFYLCASSKGSGRETQYFGPGTRLLVL.

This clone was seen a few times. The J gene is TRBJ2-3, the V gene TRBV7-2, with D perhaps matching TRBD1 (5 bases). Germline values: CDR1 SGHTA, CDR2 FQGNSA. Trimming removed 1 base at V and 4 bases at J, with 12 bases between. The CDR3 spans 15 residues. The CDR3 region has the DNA TGTGCCAGCAGCTTAGGTCTTCCAGGGCCAGATACGCAGTATTTT. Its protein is CASSLGLPGPDTQYF.

The CDR3 spells CASSARQGPQPYEQYF. CDR3 sequence (DNA): TGTGCCAGCAGTGCCCGACAGGGGCCCCAACCCTACGAGCAGTACTTC. The genes are TRBV25-1 and TRBJ2-7; 8 bases agree with TRBD1. This CDR3 contains 16 residues. Per the germline V gene, CDR1 is MGHDK and CDR2 is SYGVNS. Trimming at V came to 4 bases and at J to 2 bases, leaving 10 bases not matched to a gene.

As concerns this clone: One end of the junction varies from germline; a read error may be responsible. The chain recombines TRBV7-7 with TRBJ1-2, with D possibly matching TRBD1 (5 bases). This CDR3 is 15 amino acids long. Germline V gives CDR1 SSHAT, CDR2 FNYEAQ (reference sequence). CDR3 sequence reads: CASSPLHRSNYGYTF. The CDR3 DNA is TGTGCTAGCAGCCCACTTCACAGGAGCAACTATGGCTACACCTTC.

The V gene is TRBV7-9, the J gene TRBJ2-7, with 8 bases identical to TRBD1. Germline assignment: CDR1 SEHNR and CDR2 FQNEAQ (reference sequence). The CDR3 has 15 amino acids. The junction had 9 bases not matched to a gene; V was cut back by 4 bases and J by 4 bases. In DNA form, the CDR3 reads TGTGCCAGCAGCTCGACAGGGGCCGCGGGATACGAGCAGTACTTC. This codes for CASSSTGAAGYEQYF. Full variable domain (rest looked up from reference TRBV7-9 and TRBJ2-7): DTGVSQNPRHKITKRGQNVTFRCDPISEHNRLYWYRQTLGQGPEFLTYFQNEAQLEKSRLLSDRFSAERPKGSFSTLEIQRTEQGDSAMYLCASSSTGAAGYEQYFGPGTRLTVT.